This paragraph reports one TCR beta chain. The target antigen is unknown. The sample comes from a study of T-cell memory formation after mild COVID-19. Study-wide findings and caveats: The study detected some responding clones in pre-infection memory, suggesting cross-reactive memory joined.

TCRdb used MiXCR to reprocess the 5' RACE reads, holding one entry per CDR3 protein. The sample yields some 280,000 distinct CDR3 sequences, 16% seen once. The CDR3 spans 16 residues. Deletions cut 1 base from V and 1 base from J, with 13 bases between. The receptor comes from a man between 18 and 29 years old who had mild COVID-19 (a few samples of this study predate the infection). Cell type and time point are not known. V gene TRBV12-3 or TRBV12-4 combines with J gene TRBJ2-5; D unclear. Sequenced: PBMCs or a T cell subset sorted from them (not recorded which). In DNA form, the CDR3 reads TGTGCCAGCAGTTTAGGGGCCACCATATTCCAAGAGACCCAGTACTTC. Translated, it gives CASSLGATIFQETQYF.